Each of the 16 T cell receptor beta chains below was sequenced from the same sample in a study of CD8 T cells in Susac syndrome. Roughly 0.45 to 1 ug RNA was reverse transcribed with random hexamers. TCRdb reanalysed the immunoSEQ multiplex PCR reads using MiXCR and keeps one entry per CDR3 protein. Of around 230,000 distinct CDR3 sequences detected, about 96% appear once; the ten largest clones hold 0.1%. The material sequenced was CD4+ T cells from PBMCs. Source of these receptors: a human donor with Susac syndrome.

The J gene is TRBJ2-6, the V gene TRBV5-1; weak D call: TRBD1 (5 bases). V was pared by 6 bases and J by 2 bases, with 15 bases between. The CDR3 extends over 16 amino acids. Germline V gene sequence: CDR1 SGHRS, CDR2 YFSETQ. CDR3 sequence: CASTPRPGTGANVLTF. In DNA, the CDR3 is TGCGCCAGCACCCCCAGGCCAGGGACTGGGGCCAACGTCCTGACTTTC.

V usage is TRBV27 and J usage is TRBJ1-2, with D tentatively TRBD1 (5 bases). V lost 8 bases, J lost 4 bases, and 14 bases lay in between. Germline V gene sequence: CDR1 MNHEY, CDR2 SMNVEV (reference sequence). The CDR3 totals 13 residues. CDR3 region: CASGTARAYGYTF. CDR3 bases: TGTGCCAGCGGGACGGCCAGGGCCTATGGCTACACCTTC.

The chain links TRBV30 to TRBJ2-5, with 7 bases aligning to TRBD1. The CDR3 is 12 residues long. From germline, CDR1 is GTSNPN and CDR2 SVGIG (reference sequence). V was pared by 5 bases and J by 2 bases, with 2 bases of the junction left unmatched. This CDR3 reads CAWRRGQETQYF. The CDR3 nucleotides read TGTGCCTGGCGCAGGGGGCAAGAGACCCAGTACTTC.

This chain uses TRBV12-3 or TRBV12-4 with TRBJ2-1; D remains unclear. This CDR3 has 14 amino acids. Trimming left V 9 bases short and J 0 bases short, with 12 bases between. CDR3 protein: CASCRLSSYNEQFF. CDR3 bases: TGTGCCAGTTGCCGGTTAAGCTCCTACAATGAGCAGTTCTTC.

This chain joins TRBV4-2 and TRBJ2-5; 7 bases are shared with TRBD2. The CDR3 sequence is 17 residues long. V trimming: 0 bases; J trimming: 5 bases; junction bases outside the gene matches: 12. CDR1 and CDR2 (germline): LGHNA, YNFKEQ. CDR3 loop: CASSQDPSGALRETQYF. CDR3 nucleotide sequence: TGTGCCAGCAGCCAAGATCCTAGCGGAGCCCTCCGGGAGACCCAGTACTTC.

The V gene is TRBV29-1, the J gene TRBJ2-5; D is undetermined. The CDR3 has 12 amino acids. Looked up from germline, CDR1 is SQVTM and CDR2 is ANQGSEA. The V end was cut by 5 bases, the J end by 2 bases, with 9 bases between. CDR3 in amino acids: CSVILPQETQYF. CDR3 sequence (DNA): TGCAGCGTTATACTACCACAAGAGACCCAGTACTTC.

This chain uses TRBV28 with TRBJ1-2; D may be TRBD1 (6 bases). Per germline, CDR1 MDHEN and CDR2 SYDVKM. The CDR3 is made up of 13 amino acids. The germline V and J ends were trimmed by 3 bases and 2 bases, with 7 bases remaining between them. The CDR3 DNA reads as TGTGCCAGCAGTTTGGGGACAAACTATGGCTACACCTTC. Amino acids: CASSLGTNYGYTF.

The CDR3 DNA is TGCAGTGCCCACATTAGCGGAAGCTTTTACAATGAGCAGTTCTTC. It codes for CSAHISGSFYNEQFF. The chain is built from TRBV20-1 and TRBJ2-1; a possible D gene is TRBD2 (6 bases). The CDR3 is made up of 15 amino acids. Trimming cost V 6 bases and J 4 bases, with 19 bases left between them. Germline V gene data show CDR1 as DFQATT and CDR2 as SNEGSKA (reference sequence).

The J gene is TRBJ2-7, the V gene TRBV20-1; no definite D call. V was shortened by 3 bases and J by 2 bases, with 17 bases between the two germline ends. The CDR3 runs 15 residues. Germline V gene sequence: CDR1 DFQATT, CDR2 SNEGSKA (reference sequence). In DNA, the CDR3 is TGCAGTGCTAGGAGAGACTCCAAATTGGCCTACGAGCAGTACTTC. This encodes CSARRDSKLAYEQYF.

This clonotype showed up just once. The rearrangement links TRBV20-1 to TRBJ2-1; D gene unclear. The germline V gene has CDR1 DFQATT and CDR2 SNEGSKA (reference sequence). The CDR3 spans 12 residues. The germline V and J ends were trimmed by 7 bases and 6 bases, with 13 bases remaining between them. CDR3 amino acids: CSGAWVGNEQFF. The DNA of the CDR3 is TGCAGTGGAGCCTGGGTGGGCAATGAGCAGTTCTTC.

The genes are TRBV3-1 and TRBJ2-7; D gene ambiguous. Germline loops: CDR1 LGHDT, CDR2 YNNKEL (reference sequence). Trimming shortened V by 0 bases and J by 0 bases, and 9 bases separated the two germline ends. The CDR3 consists of 15 residues. CDR3 residues: CASSQDPISSYEQYF. CDR3 nucleotide sequence: TGTGCCAGCAGCCAAGATCCTATTAGCTCCTACGAGCAGTACTTC.

V and J are TRBV6-1 and TRBJ2-3; 7 bases fit TRBD1. CDR3 length equals 16 residues. The V and J ends lost 6 bases and 5 bases, in that order; junction bases with no gene match: 14. CDR1 MNHNS and CDR2 SASEGT come from the germline V gene. The DNA of the CDR3 is TGTGCCAGCAGCCGCCGGAGAACAGGGGATCGAGATACGCAGTATTTT. It yields the protein CASSRRRTGDRDTQYF.

CDR3 in DNA: TGCAGCGTTGAAGGAGGGGACGGGGAGACCCAGTACTTC. Protein sequence: CSVEGGDGETQYF. The V and J genes are TRBV29-1 and TRBJ2-5, with D possibly called TRBD1 or TRBD2 (5 bases each). Trimming took 1 base from V and 5 from J, leaving 11 bases between them. Germline-derived CDR1 and CDR2 are SQVTM and ANQGSEA. The CDR3 has 13 amino acids.

V and J are TRBV24-1 and TRBJ2-1; 11 bases fit TRBD2. Germline V gene data show CDR1 as KGHDR and CDR2 as SFDVKD. The trim removed 9 bases at V and 7 bases at J, leaving 4 bases unmatched. CDR3 length: 13 amino acids. This CDR3 is CATGTSGRNEQFF. DNA for the CDR3: TGTGCCACCGGCACTAGCGGGAGAAATGAGCAGTTCTTC.

The chain links TRBV6-5 to TRBJ2-7; D unclear. Trimming removed 6 bases from V and 0 bases from J, with 6 bases in between. The CDR3 length is 12 residues. Germline V gives CDR1 MNHEY, CDR2 SVGAGI. The DNA of the CDR3 is TGTGCCAGCAGGCCCAGCTCCTACGAGCAGTACTTC. It encodes CASRPSSYEQYF.

The V gene is TRBV30, the J gene TRBJ2-5, with 7 nucleotides matching TRBD2. Germline V lookup: CDR1 GTSNPN, CDR2 SVGIG (reference sequence). This CDR3 has 17 residues. V gave up 4 bases and J gave up 1 base; unmatched junction bases: 15. The CDR3 bases are TGTGCCTGGATGCCCCCTTTCAAGCGGGATCGCCAAGAGACCCAGTACTTC. Amino acids: CAWMPPFKRDRQETQYF.